The next 13 T cell receptor beta chains were all read from a single sample in a study of T cell responses to AZD1222 COVID-19 vaccine. Some clones are missing from TCRdb's copy, which holds only in-frame ones; the method was immunoSEQ multiplex PCR. The repertoire holds 140,000 to 150,000 clones, with 85% to 95% as singletons. The sequencing here drew on peripheral blood, taken on day 0 of MenACWY control vaccination. The receptor source for this set is an adult in good health.

This clone was seen once. The chain employs TRBV7-2 and TRBJ1-3; D is uncertain. The germline V and J ends were trimmed by 5 bases and 0 bases, with 11 bases remaining between them. The germline V gene has CDR1 SGHTA and CDR2 FQGNSA. The CDR3 runs 15 residues. The chain's CDR3 is CASSLGVPSGNTIYF. Here the CDR3 DNA reads TGTGCCAGCAGCCTCGGGGTCCCCTCTGGAAACACCATATATTTT.

As concerns this clone: Its ends do not fully match the called genes, so a read error is possible. The gene calls are TRBV5-1 and TRBJ1-6, with D unclear. CDR3 size: 16 residues. Per germline, CDR1 SGHRS and CDR2 YFSETQ. The CDR3 here is CASRLGSVTFYSPLHF. In nucleotides, the CDR3 is TGCGCCAGCAGGTTGGGTTCGGTGACCTTTTATTCACCCCTCCACTTT.

The V gene is TRBV5-8, the J gene TRBJ1-1, with D uncertain. The germline V gene encodes CDR1 SGHTS and CDR2 YDEGEE. This CDR3 spans 15 amino acids. The V end was cut by 4 bases, the J end by 0 bases, with 13 bases between. DNA for the CDR3: TGTGCCAGCAGCGTTGACTCACTGGTGAACACTGAAGCTTTCTTT. Translated: CASSVDSLVNTEAFF.

The chain links TRBV30 to TRBJ1-2; 7 bases align to TRBD1. The V gene end was trimmed by 8 bases and the J gene end by 8 bases; junction bases not matched to a gene: 14. The CDR3 consists of 13 residues. In germline, CDR1 is GTSNPN, CDR2 SVGIG (reference sequence). The CDR3 DNA sequence: TGTGCCGCAATAAACAGGGGTACGGGGGGCTACACCTTC. Translating it yields CAAINRGTGGYTF.

The chain recombines TRBV7-9 with TRBJ2-7, with D maybe TRBD1 (6 bases). CDR3 length equals 16 residues. Germline V gene sequence: CDR1 SEHNR, CDR2 FQNEAQ (reference sequence). The V end was cut by 5 bases, the J end by 3 bases, with 20 bases between. CDR3 amino acids: CASSQTGTRDRYEQYF. The CDR3, as DNA: TGTGCCAGCAGCCAGACCGGGACAAGGGACCGCTACGAGCAGTACTTC.

The chain combines TRBV6-6 with TRBJ2-3; no firm D call. Trimming cost V 7 bases and J 2 bases, with 4 bases left between them. The germline CDR1 and CDR2 sequences are MNHNY and SVGAGI (reference sequence). The CDR3 extends over 11 amino acids. The CDR3 spells CASTYTDTQYF. DNA for the CDR3: TGTGCCAGCACATACACAGATACGCAGTATTTT.

The genes are TRBV7-2 and TRBJ1-2; D remains unclear. The germline gives CDR1 SGHTA, CDR2 FQGNSA. Trimming took 1 base from V and 4 from J, leaving 4 bases between them. CDR3 length: 12 amino acids. CDR3 region: CASSLGPYGYTF. DNA of the CDR3: TGTGCCAGCAGCTTAGGACCCTATGGCTACACCTTC.

This chain uses TRBV6-5 with TRBJ1-1; possible D gene TRBD1, 5 bases. V lost 4 bases to trimming and J lost 5 bases, with 14 bases between them. This CDR3 has 14 amino acids. Germline lookup yields CDR1 MNHEY and CDR2 SVGAGI. The DNA for the CDR3 is TGTGCCAGCAGTTCGGGACGGGGCGGGACTGAAGCTTTCTTT. Amino acids: CASSSGRGGTEAFF.

This clone occurred once. The CDR3 here is CATSRGKSAQTQYF. CDR3 DNA: TGTGCCACCAGCAGAGGGAAGAGCGCTCAGACCCAGTACTTC. This chain joins TRBV15 and TRBJ2-5; D gene unclear. The CDR3 sequence is 14 residues long. Trimming shortened V by 1 base and J by 6 bases, and 12 bases separated the two germline ends. Germline-derived CDR1 and CDR2 are LNHNV and YYDKDF (reference sequence).

The chain recombines TRBV27 with TRBJ1-6, with D hard to call. The CDR3 runs to 14 residues. V lost 3 bases, J lost 9 bases, and 12 bases lay in between. Germline V gene data show CDR1 as MNHEY and CDR2 as SMNVEV (reference sequence). The CDR3 reads CASSFRTESSPLHF. DNA of the CDR3: TGTGCCAGCAGTTTTCGCACAGAGAGTTCACCCCTCCACTTT.

This clone is a singleton in its sample. The chain recombines TRBV9 with TRBJ1-2; D gene unclear. CDR1 and CDR2 (germline): SGDLS, YYNGEE. The CDR3 loop spans 15 amino acids. The V gene lost 0 bases and the J gene lost 10 bases, with 19 bases spanning the gap. The CDR3 sequence: CASSVGHGAPGDYTF. The CDR3, as DNA: TGTGCCAGCAGCGTAGGTCACGGCGCCCCGGGAGACTACACCTTC.

The chain carries TRBV11-3 and TRBJ2-2; 7 bases line up with TRBD1. Germline assignment: CDR1 SGHNT and CDR2 YENEEA. The V and J ends lost 2 bases and 0 bases, in that order; junction bases with no gene match: 9. The CDR3 has 18 amino acids. Here the CDR3 reads CASSLYSDGTANTGELFF. The CDR3 DNA reads TGTGCCAGCAGCTTATATTCGGACGGGACAGCGAACACCGGGGAGCTGTTTTTT.

The chain combines TRBV7-2 with TRBJ2-7; the match to TRBD2 covers 13 bases. With 4 bases clipped from V and 4 bases from J, the junction kept 1 base outside the gene matches. In germline, CDR1 is SGHTA, CDR2 FQGNSA. The CDR3 has 14 residues. The CDR3 loop is CASSWTSGRYEQYF. The CDR3 DNA is TGTGCCAGCAGCTGGACTAGCGGGAGATACGAGCAGTACTTC.